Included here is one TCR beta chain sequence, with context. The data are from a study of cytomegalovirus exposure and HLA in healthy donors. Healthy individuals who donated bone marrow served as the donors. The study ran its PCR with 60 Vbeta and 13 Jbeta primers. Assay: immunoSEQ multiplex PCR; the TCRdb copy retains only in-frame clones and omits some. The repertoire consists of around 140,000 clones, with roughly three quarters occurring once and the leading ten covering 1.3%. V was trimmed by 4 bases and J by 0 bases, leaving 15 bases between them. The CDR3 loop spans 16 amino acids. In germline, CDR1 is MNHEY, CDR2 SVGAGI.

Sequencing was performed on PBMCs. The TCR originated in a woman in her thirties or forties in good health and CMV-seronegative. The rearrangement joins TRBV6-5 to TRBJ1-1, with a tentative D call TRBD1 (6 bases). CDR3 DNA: TGTGCCAGCAGTTCCCACCGGGACATATTGAACACTGAAGCTTTCTTT. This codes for CASSSHRDILNTEAFF.